The 15 T cell receptor beta chains listed next were all sequenced from one sample in a study of T cell responses to AZD1222 COVID-19 vaccine. The protocol was immunoSEQ multiplex PCR, while the TCRdb copy is restricted to in-frame clones and leaves out a portion. Here the sample spans over 150,000 clones, less than 95% being singletons. The sequenced sample was peripheral blood, obtained on day 0 of AZD1222 vaccination. Every receptor here comes from an adult in good health.

The J gene is TRBJ2-7, the V gene TRBV9; D tentatively fits TRBD1 or TRBD2 (5 bases each). CDR3 length equals 15 residues. The germline V gene encodes CDR1 SGDLS and CDR2 YYNGEE. V gave up 4 bases and J gave up 3 bases, with 17 bases separating them. CDR3 region: CASSPSGTIGYEQYF. As DNA, the CDR3 is TGTGCCAGCAGCCCGTCCGGGACCATAGGCTACGAGCAGTACTTC.

The chain has TRBV9 and TRBJ1-2; no clear D gene. This CDR3 has 17 residues. The germline V gene has CDR1 SGDLS and CDR2 YYNGEE. V dropped 1 base and J dropped 3 bases, with 19 bases sitting between them. CDR3 sequence reads: CASSVTASPSRDYGYTF. DNA of the CDR3: TGTGCCAGCAGCGTAACGGCATCTCCCTCACGGGACTATGGCTACACCTTC.

Concerning this clone itself: The junction and the germline gene differ at one end; a read error may be behind it. The rearrangement joins TRBV29-1 to TRBJ1-3, with 10 bases fitting TRBD1. Germline CDR1 reads SQVTM; CDR2 reads ANQGSEA. The CDR3 contains 14 residues. The chain's CDR3 is CSVEGQGGGNTIYF. The CDR3 DNA reads as TGCAGCGTCGAAGGACAGGGGGGCGGAAACACCATATATTTT.

In its sample, this clone was seen once. The rearrangement uses TRBV18 and TRBJ1-2, with TRBD1 identical over 8 bases. Unmatched junction bases numbered 11, after V lost 5 bases and J lost 3 bases. This CDR3 has 16 residues. CDR1 is KGHSH, CDR2 LQKENI, per germline. This CDR3 is CASSADRGRADYGYTF. The DNA of the CDR3 is TGTGCCAGCTCAGCCGACAGGGGACGGGCTGACTATGGCTACACCTTC. The full variable domain, with the rest looked up from reference TRBV18 and TRBJ1-2, is NAGVMQNPRHLVRRRGQEARLRCSPMKGHSHVYWYRQLPEEGLKFMVYLQKENIIDESGMPKERFSAEFPKEGPSILRIQQVVRGDSAAYFCASSADRGRADYGYTFGSGTRLTVV.

The genes are TRBV20-1 and TRBJ2-1; weak D call: TRBD2 (5 bases). Trimming stripped 6 bases from V and 6 bases from J, with 9 bases between. The CDR3 spans 11 residues. Germline loops: CDR1 DFQATT, CDR2 SNEGSKA (reference sequence). The CDR3 spells CSATTSNEQFF. The DNA of the CDR3 is TGCAGTGCGACTACTAGCAATGAGCAGTTCTTC.

The chain links TRBV7-3 to TRBJ1-1; a weak D match, TRBD1 (5 bases). Germline V lookup: CDR1 SGHTA, CDR2 FQGTGA. The CDR3 is made up of 14 amino acids. V was pared by 0 bases and J by 2 bases, with 7 bases between. The CDR3 sequence: CASSLTGQNTEAFF. CDR3 DNA sequence: TGTGCCAGCAGCTTAACAGGACAAAACACTGAAGCTTTCTTT.

V usage is TRBV6-2 or TRBV6-3 and J usage is TRBJ2-7, with D perhaps TRBD1 or TRBD2 (6 bases each). CDR1 and CDR2 (germline): MNHEY, SVGEGT. Trimming left V 6 bases short and J 6 bases short, with 15 bases between. The CDR3 loop spans 13 amino acids. The CDR3 DNA follows: TGTGCCAGCAGCCAGGGGACTCCCCTCGAGCAGTACTTC. Translation gives CASSQGTPLEQYF.

The count of this clone is one. This chain links TRBV27 with TRBJ2-3, with D uncertain. V was clipped by 5 bases and J by 13 bases, with 19 bases between them. Germline V gene data show CDR1 as MNHEY and CDR2 as SMNVEV (reference sequence). The CDR3 totals 13 residues. CDR3 coding DNA: TGTGCCAGCAGTAGCCGTGGACGCCGCCAGGAGTATTTT. It yields the protein CASSSRGRRQEYF.

This sequence joins TRBV2 and TRBJ1-1; weak D call: TRBD1 (6 bases). Looked up from germline, CDR1 is SNHLY and CDR2 is FYNNEI. The germline V and J ends were trimmed by 6 bases and 3 bases, with 14 bases remaining between them. The CDR3 sequence is 14 residues long. CDR3 residues: CASRRGTWDTEAFF. Written as DNA, the CDR3 is TGTGCCAGCAGGAGGGGGACATGGGACACTGAAGCTTTCTTT.

The gene calls are TRBV19 and TRBJ1-4; maybe TRBD1 (6 bases). CDR3 length equals 15 residues. The ends were cut back, 5 bases at V and 5 bases at J, with 15 bases in the middle. From germline, CDR1 is LNHDA and CDR2 SQIVND (reference sequence). This CDR3 is CASSAAGVGNEKLFF. The CDR3 DNA follows: TGTGCCAGTAGTGCCGCAGGGGTGGGGAATGAAAAACTGTTTTTT.

The sample holds one count of this clone. The chain's CDR3 is CASGQGRNSPLHF. The DNA for the CDR3 is TGTGCCAGCGGACAGGGTCGGAATTCACCCCTCCACTTT. The chain carries TRBV18 and TRBJ1-6; 8 positions agree with TRBD1. V dropped 8 bases and J dropped 7; count of bases not matched to a gene: 4. There are 13 residues in the CDR3. Germline-derived CDR1 and CDR2 are KGHSH and LQKENI.

The count of this clone is one. The CDR3 is CAWSRTAANEKLFF. The CDR3 DNA reads as TGTGCCTGGAGCCGGACAGCGGCTAATGAAAAACTGTTTTTT. V gene TRBV30 combines with J gene TRBJ1-4, with D tentatively TRBD1 (6 bases). The CDR3 runs 14 residues. V lost 3 bases and J lost 3, with 11 bases in between. The germline V gene encodes CDR1 GTSNPN and CDR2 SVGIG (reference sequence).

J is TRBJ1-1 and V is TRBV6-5; 8 positions match TRBD1. V was pared by 8 bases and J by 4 bases, with 6 bases of the junction left unmatched. Germline V gene lookup returns CDR1 MNHEY and CDR2 SVGAGI. CDR3 length: 13 residues. This chain's CDR3 is CASAVDRATEAFF. CDR3 in DNA: TGTGCCAGCGCGGTGGACAGGGCCACTGAAGCTTTCTTT.

This chain joins TRBV10-3 and TRBJ1-1, with D maybe TRBD1 (5 bases). The V and J ends lost 3 bases and 3 bases respectively, with 11 bases between them. The germline gives CDR1 ENHRY, CDR2 SYGVKD. The CDR3 has 14 amino acids. CDR3: CAISEKGLHTEAFF. CDR3 coding DNA: TGTGCCATCAGTGAAAAGGGACTGCACACTGAAGCTTTCTTT.

This clone was recorded once. This chain joins TRBV9 and TRBJ2-7; the D is unclear. There are 14 residues in the CDR3. CDR1 and CDR2 from the germline V gene are SGDLS and YYNGEE. V was trimmed by 0 bases and J by 2 bases, leaving 9 bases between them. This CDR3 reads CASSVGAEAYEQYF. As DNA, the CDR3 is TGTGCCAGCAGCGTAGGGGCAGAAGCCTACGAGCAGTACTTC.